The entry that follows covers one T cell receptor (beta chain) sequence. Its antigen remains unidentified. Per-base qualities were not stored, and no clone one base away is much larger. This sample is drawn from a study of cytomegalovirus exposure and HLA in healthy donors (dated by TCRdb to 2016 to 2017). Broadly, across the study: In an earlier analysis of 587 of the donors, less than 350 Gb of sequence data and 117 million unique TCR beta sequences from about 179 million T cells were reported. An early release covering roughly 600 HLA-typed donors comprised about 290 gigabases of sequencing data and around 80 million unique TCR sequences. HLA typing covered class I and class II loci at four-digit resolution. All discovery cohort repertoires had been generated using a single sequencing platform. An earlier analysis of around 540 of the donors applied high-throughput TCR beta sequencing to assess whether each TCR beta V gene segment acted as functional or pseudogenic. Donor age, sex, ethnicity and CMV serostatus were compiled together with the repertoire data. The study was designed to test whether signatures of past pathogen exposure could be identified by cataloging public T cell receptors. A handful of DR-DQ haplotypes were handled as single units for association and clustering because linkage in the cohort was strong. Of the 350 to 450 genotyped donors, around 81% fell in the genetic ancestry cluster associated with self-reported Caucasian donors. The study used immunosequencing to profile the T cell repertoires of 666 subjects and linked those repertoires to cytomegalovirus serostatus. To predict cytomegalovirus infection status, the study brought together high-throughput TCR immunosequencing, statistical association of individual TCRs with disease status, and machine learning. On average, approximately 250,000 unique TCR beta nucleotide sequences were sequenced per donor among roughly 430 genotyped donors of the cohort, with around 19% of those sequences being non-productive. A separate validation cohort of approximately 120 different subjects was used in addition to the approximately 670-subject first cohort. The later analysis used no new phenotypic data to find candidate immune exposures, relying instead on TCR beta sequences and their occurrence across donors. Typing coverage differed by locus: A, B, C, DRB1 and DQB1 were typed in about 629-630 donors, DQA1 in roughly 500, DPA1 in some 610, and DPB1 in approximately 450. In a later analysis, previously published TCR beta repertoires from about 670 donors were re-analyzed and high-resolution HLA genotyping was added so that TCR occurrence patterns could be studied. A later genetic analysis used genome-wide SNP genotypes for about three fifths of the roughly 700 donors, treating that subset as a discovery cohort. What the work shows at the level of the full study, not this receptor alone: In a later analysis, the rate of TCR association differed among HLA loci, with DRB1 alleles having the most associated TCRs and HLA-C alleles having the fewest. Compared with the approximately 670-donor mean, donors in an Asian-associated ancestry cluster had fewer N-insertions in productive TCRs, according to a later genetic analysis. This cohort had only TCR beta chains sequenced, and the lack of alpha or paired-chain data limited which features could be detected. Some IMGT-functional V segments, including TRBV6-2 and TRBV6-3, could not be told apart with the 87-base-pair reads, so those segments were excluded. The study listed approximately 160 TCR beta chains as associated with cytomegalovirus. According to a later analysis, most CMV-associated TCR beta chains appeared to be HLA-restricted, and the HLA associations seemed to be driven largely by CMV exposure. Strong co-occurrence of HLA alleles, especially DR and DQ, made assigning TCR associations to individual alleles difficult. Approximately 16 rarely observed V segments, including chromosome 9 orphons, were excluded from the earlier analysis of about 610 of the donors because counts were too low. A later analysis reported that several top co-occurrence clusters appeared linked to parvovirus B19, influenza, CMV and Epstein-Barr virus. For the cohort, immune exposure information was limited to CMV serostatus. Across donors, most TCR sequences were observed very rarely, whereas some public TCRs were present in many individuals. A cluster of highly shared sequence variants was judged likely to represent a technical artifact of the sequencing pipeline. An association between a missense DCLRE1C variant and V-gene and J-gene trimming of TCR beta chains was found in a later genetic analysis and replicated in an independent cohort. Compared with equally common non-associated chains, HLA-associated TCR beta chains in a later analysis were more clonally expanded and had lower generation probabilities. According to the authors, the approach could potentially be generalized to other disease states and immunological phenotypes. In both the original and validation cohorts, the classifier was reported to diagnose cytomegalovirus status with high specificity and sensitivity. Linkage disequilibrium might explain the correlated functional status among segregating V segments, but an unknown experimental factor could not be excluded. The presence/absence analyses assumed that sequencing depth was roughly uniform across donors, and that assumption may not be true. Because HLA typing was missing for some donors at each locus, association tests included only the typed subset. A further reported finding was that TCR beta sequences accurately predicted the HLA-A and HLA-B alleles for most subjects in the first cohort. In an earlier analysis of over 550 of the donors, most TCR beta V segments were observed in productive rearrangements about 87% or about 30% of the time, broadly matching IMGT annotations. Three of the identified cytomegalovirus-associated TCR beta chains were confirmed in vitro to be specific for cytomegalovirus antigens. At a false discovery rate of 0.05, a later analysis linked approximately 18,000 TCR beta sequences to specific HLA alleles.

Reading from cysteine to phenylalanine, the CDR3 counts 18 amino acids. Only CDR3 DNA remains: 54 bases, in frame from the first base. CDR1 is given as SSHAT and CDR2 as FNYEAQ, both from the germline V gene (reference sequence). The germline V and J ends show losses of 4 bases and 6 bases respectively, and no gene match explains 13 bases of the junction. Library method: the immunoSEQ multiplex PCR assay. The multiplex PCR relied on a mix of 60 forward primers for TCR Vbeta segments and 13 reverse primers for TCR Jbeta segments. The CDR3 region of rearranged TCR beta genes was amplified from genomic DNA by a multiplex PCR assay. Amplified TCR beta libraries were sequenced as 87-base-pair reads on the Illumina HiSeq System. Per the authors' processing: Across the 670 or so repertoires, a later analysis counted some 81 million unique TCR beta chains, 9.5 million to 12 million of which were shared by at least two donors. To remove PCR and sequencing errors, raw reads were error-corrected and collapsed into unique sequences using a nearest-neighbor algorithm that merged closely related sequences. CDR3 sequences were aligned to IMGT reference sequences to assign V, D and J gene segments. Each retained sequence needed at least a six-nucleotide match to both a V gene segment and a J gene segment. Rearrangements were called productive when the CDR3 lacked stop codons and stayed in frame with V and J; all others were non-productive. Following IMGT convention, CDR3 was defined as the stretch from the second conserved V-encoded cysteine up to the conserved J-encoded phenylalanine. Sequences without an unambiguous match to a single V gene segment were excluded from the earlier analysis of 450 to 650 of the donors. An earlier analysis of around 600 of the donors classified V segments as functional when productive rearrangements were above 56.7% and as segregating when the standard deviation between donors was above 5%. A statistical classification framework was built for diagnosing cytomegalovirus status from the catalog of TCR beta chain sequences. In a later analysis, TCR nucleotide sequences were compared against IMGT/GENE-DB human TR gene sequences so that V and J genes could be assigned. The TCRdist pipeline was used in a later analysis to assign CDR3 sequences and most-parsimonious VDJ recombination scenarios. In a later analysis, each TCR beta chain was defined by its CDR3 amino acid sequence together with its V-gene family, and reads lacking a unique V-gene family were excluded. A later analysis removed roughly 590 highly shared, low-generation-probability nucleotide sequences to deal with suspected cross-contamination and a sequencing artifact. In a later analysis, a clonal expansion index for each public chain was calculated from normalized within-repertoire ranks of inferred template counts. A later analysis computed generation probabilities with a VDJ recombination model fitted to out-of-frame rearrangements, and checked the results against IGoR. A later analysis scored TCR-TCR, TCR-HLA and TCR-CMV co-occurrence with hypergeometric tests, applying a repertoire-size bias correction to TCR pairs. In a later analysis, false discovery rates were estimated by permuting HLA or CMV assignments 20 times. In a later analysis, co-occurring TCRs were grouped using DBSCAN, and TCRdist sequence similarity was added for clustering within HLA-allele-positive subsets. Repertoires with fewer than 30,000 or more than 120,000 public chains were left out of co-occurrence clustering, as were about 5 repertoires with anomalous nucleotide sharing. The table comes from immuneACCESS by way of TCRdb, which keeps in-frame sequences with V and J called. Part of the clones is missing from these tables; in studies checked, under half for an unresolved V gene and the rest for unknown reasons. V and J calls and clone size follow that table, whereas D and trimming were derived from the DNA. The sample table holds 120,000 to 150,000 clones, of which about 70% were seen once. The top ten clones comprise around 4.2% of the sample.

The cohort comprised 670 or so healthy bone marrow donors. At the time of sampling, every cohort member was nominally healthy, though immune exposures that went unrecorded were likely present. The donor was CMV seronegative and belonged to the group of 380 or so seronegative cohort members. A peripheral blood sample was collected from each donor, and TCR beta sequencing was performed on peripheral blood mononuclear cells. The Qiagen DNeasy Blood Extraction Kit was used to extract genomic DNA from the blood cell samples. Sequencing input: PBMCs. The rearranged segments are TRBV7-7 and TRBJ2-1, with 12 bases aligning to TRBD2. The clonotype comes from a man aged 55 to 70 in good health and CMV-seronegative. CDR3 region: CASSSPRASGRVGNEQFF. The nucleotides are TGTGCCAGCAGCTCCCCCAGGGCTAGCGGGAGGGTTGGCAATGAGCAGTTCTTC. Extended through the reference TRBV7-7 and TRBJ2-1 proteins, this CDR3 yields the full variable domain: GAGVSQSPRYKVTKRGQDVTLRCDPISSHATLYWYQQALGQGPEFLTYFNYEAQPDKSGLPSDRFSAERPEGSISTLTIQRTEQRDSAMYRCASSSPRASGRVGNEQFFGPGTRLTVL.